This T cell receptor (beta chain) was obtained from a study of CD8 T cells in ankylosing spondylitis. Germline loops: CDR1 SGHRS, CDR2 YFSETQ. The V gene end was trimmed by 5 bases and the J gene end by 0 bases; junction bases not matched to a gene: 9. The CDR3 loop spans 16 amino acids. TCRdb redid the calling of the 5' RACE reads with MiXCR, one entry per CDR3 protein. The table records some 87,000 distinct CDR3 sequences, roughly 27% of them present only once. The TCR comes from a male donor with ankylosing spondylitis or in good health (not recorded which). Input material: blood, either unsorted or a sorted T cell fraction (not recorded which). The chain carries TRBV5-1 and TRBJ2-3; 7 bases line up with TRBD2. The DNA of the CDR3 is TGCGCCAGCAGTTTAGCGGGCTTTTCTAGCACAGATACGCAGTATTTT. It is translated as CASSLAGFSSTDTQYF.